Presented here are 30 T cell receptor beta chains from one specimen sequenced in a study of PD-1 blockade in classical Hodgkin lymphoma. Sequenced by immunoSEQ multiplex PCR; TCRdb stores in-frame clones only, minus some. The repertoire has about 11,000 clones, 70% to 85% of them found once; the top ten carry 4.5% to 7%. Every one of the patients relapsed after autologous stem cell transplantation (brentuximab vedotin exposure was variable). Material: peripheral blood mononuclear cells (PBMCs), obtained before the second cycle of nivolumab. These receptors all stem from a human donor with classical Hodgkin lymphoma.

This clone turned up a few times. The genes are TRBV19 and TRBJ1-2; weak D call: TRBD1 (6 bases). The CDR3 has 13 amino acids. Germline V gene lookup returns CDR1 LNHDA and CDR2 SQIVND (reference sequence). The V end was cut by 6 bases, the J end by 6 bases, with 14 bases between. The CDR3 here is CASSRTEEHGYTF. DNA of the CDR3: TGTGCCAGTAGCCGGACAGAGGAACATGGCTACACCTTC.

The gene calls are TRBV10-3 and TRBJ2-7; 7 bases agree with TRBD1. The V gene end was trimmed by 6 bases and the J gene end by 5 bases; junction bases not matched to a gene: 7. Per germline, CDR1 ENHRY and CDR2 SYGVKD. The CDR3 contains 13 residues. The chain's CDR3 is CAIRQGQSNEQYF. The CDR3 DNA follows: TGTGCCATCAGACAGGGACAGTCCAACGAGCAGTACTTC.

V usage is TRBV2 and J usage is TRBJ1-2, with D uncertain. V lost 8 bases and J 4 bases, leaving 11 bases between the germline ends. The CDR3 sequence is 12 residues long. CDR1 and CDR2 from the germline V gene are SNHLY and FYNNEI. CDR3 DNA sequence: TGTGCCAGCCCTCCGGGAGTCTATGGCTACACCTTC. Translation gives CASPPGVYGYTF.

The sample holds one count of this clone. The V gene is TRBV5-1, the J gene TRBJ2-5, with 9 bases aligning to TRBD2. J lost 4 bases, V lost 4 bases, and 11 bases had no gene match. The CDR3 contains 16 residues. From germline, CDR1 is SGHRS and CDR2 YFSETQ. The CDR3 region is CASSPAVAGEGETQYF. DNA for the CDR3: TGCGCCAGCAGCCCCGCCGTAGCGGGAGAGGGAGAGACCCAGTACTTC.

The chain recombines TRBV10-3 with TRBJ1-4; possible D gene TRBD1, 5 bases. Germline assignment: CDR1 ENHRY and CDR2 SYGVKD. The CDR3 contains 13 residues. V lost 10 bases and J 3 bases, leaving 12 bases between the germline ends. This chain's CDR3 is CANARGANEKLFF. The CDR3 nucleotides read TGTGCCAACGCCCGGGGGGCTAATGAAAAACTGTTTTTT.

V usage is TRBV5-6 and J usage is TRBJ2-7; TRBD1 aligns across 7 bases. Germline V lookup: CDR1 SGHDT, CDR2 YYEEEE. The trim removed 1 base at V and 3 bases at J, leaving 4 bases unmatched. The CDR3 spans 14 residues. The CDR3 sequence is CASSLSRDSYEQYF. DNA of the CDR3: TGTGCCAGCAGCTTGTCCCGGGACAGCTACGAGCAGTACTTC.

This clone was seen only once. CDR3 sequence: CASNGDISSGANVLTF. DNA of the CDR3: TGTGCCAGCAATGGGGACATAAGCTCTGGGGCCAACGTCCTGACTTTC. This chain joins TRBV2 and TRBJ2-6; perhaps TRBD1 as D (6 bases). Trimming left V 7 bases short and J 0 bases short, with 13 bases between. The CDR3 contains 16 residues. Germline V gives CDR1 SNHLY, CDR2 FYNNEI. Looking up the rest from reference TRBV2 and TRBJ2-6 gives the full variable domain: EPEVTQTPSHQVTQMGQEVILRCVPISNHLYFYWYRQILGQKVEFLVSFYNNEISEKSEIFDDQFSVERPDGSNFTLKIRSTKLEDSAMYFCASNGDISSGANVLTFGAGSRLTVL.

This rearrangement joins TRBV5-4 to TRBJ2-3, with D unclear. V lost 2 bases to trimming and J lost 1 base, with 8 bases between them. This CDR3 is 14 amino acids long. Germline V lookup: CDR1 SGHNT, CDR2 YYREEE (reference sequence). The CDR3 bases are TGTGCCAGCAGCTTAAAGGGTGGCACAGATACGCAGTATTTT. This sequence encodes CASSLKGGTDTQYF. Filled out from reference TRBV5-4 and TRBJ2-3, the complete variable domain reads ETGVTQSPTHLIKTRGQQVTLRCSSQSGHNTVSWYQQALGQGPQFIFQYYREEENGRGNFPPRFSGLQFPNYSSELNVNALELDDSALYLCASSLKGGTDTQYFGPGTRLTVL.

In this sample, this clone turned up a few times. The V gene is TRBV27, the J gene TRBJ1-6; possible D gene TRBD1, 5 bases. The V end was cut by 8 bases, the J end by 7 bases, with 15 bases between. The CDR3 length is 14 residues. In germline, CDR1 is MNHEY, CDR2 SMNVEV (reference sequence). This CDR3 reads CASGPRDVNSPLHF. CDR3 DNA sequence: TGTGCCAGCGGGCCAAGGGACGTCAATTCACCCCTCCACTTT.

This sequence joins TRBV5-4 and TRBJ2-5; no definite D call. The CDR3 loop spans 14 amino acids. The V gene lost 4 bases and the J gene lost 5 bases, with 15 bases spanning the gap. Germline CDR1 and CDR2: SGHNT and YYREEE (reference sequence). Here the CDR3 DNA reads TGTGCCAGCAGCCCCGAGGCTAGTATGGAGACCCAGTACTTC. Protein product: CASSPEASMETQYF.

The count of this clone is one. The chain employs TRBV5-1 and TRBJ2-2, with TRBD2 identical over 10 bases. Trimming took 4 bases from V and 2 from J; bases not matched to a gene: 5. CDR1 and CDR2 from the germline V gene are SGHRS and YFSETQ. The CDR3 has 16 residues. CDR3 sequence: CASSPGTSVNTGELFF. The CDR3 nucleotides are TGCGCCAGCAGCCCTGGGACTAGCGTTAACACCGGGGAGCTGTTTTTT.

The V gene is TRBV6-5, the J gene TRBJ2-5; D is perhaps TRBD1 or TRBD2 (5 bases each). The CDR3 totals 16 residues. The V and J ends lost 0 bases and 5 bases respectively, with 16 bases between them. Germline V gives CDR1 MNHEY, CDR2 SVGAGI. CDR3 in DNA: TGTGCCAGCAGTTACTCGAATTTGAGGGGATTGGAGACCCAGTACTTC. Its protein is CASSYSNLRGLETQYF.

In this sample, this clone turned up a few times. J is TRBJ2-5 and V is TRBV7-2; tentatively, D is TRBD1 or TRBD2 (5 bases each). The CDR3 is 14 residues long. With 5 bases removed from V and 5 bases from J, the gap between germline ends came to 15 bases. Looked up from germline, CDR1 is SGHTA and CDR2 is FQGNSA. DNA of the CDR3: TGTGCCAGCAGCAAAGGGGACCCAAGGGAGACCCAGTACTTC. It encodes CASSKGDPRETQYF.

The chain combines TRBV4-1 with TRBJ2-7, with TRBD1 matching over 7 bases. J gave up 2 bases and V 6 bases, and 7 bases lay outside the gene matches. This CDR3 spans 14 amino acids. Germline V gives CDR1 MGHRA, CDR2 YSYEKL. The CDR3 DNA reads TGCGCCAGCAGAACCGAGGGACAGACCTACGAGCAGTACTTC. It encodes CASRTEGQTYEQYF.

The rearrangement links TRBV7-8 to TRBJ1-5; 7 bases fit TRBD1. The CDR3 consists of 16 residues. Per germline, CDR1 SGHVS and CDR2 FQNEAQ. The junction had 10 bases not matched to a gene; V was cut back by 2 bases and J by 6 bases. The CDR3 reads CASSLIPRGRGQPQHF. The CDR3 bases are TGTGCCAGCAGCTTAATCCCGAGGGGGCGCGGTCAGCCCCAGCATTTT.

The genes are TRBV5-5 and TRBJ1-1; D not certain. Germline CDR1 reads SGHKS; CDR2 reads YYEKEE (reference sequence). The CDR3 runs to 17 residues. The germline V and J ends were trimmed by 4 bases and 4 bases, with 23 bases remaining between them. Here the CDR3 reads CASSPTPARALGTEAFF. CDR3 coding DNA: TGTGCCAGCAGCCCCACCCCCGCGCGGGCCCTGGGCACTGAAGCTTTCTTT.

CDR3 bases: TGTGCCAGCAGCAATTATGGACAGGGGGCCTATGGCTACACCTTC. It specifies CASSNYGQGAYGYTF. This chain joins TRBV5-4 and TRBJ1-2, with TRBD1 matching over 11 bases. Looked up from germline, CDR1 is SGHNT and CDR2 is YYREEE (reference sequence). With V trimmed by 4 bases and J by 4 bases, 6 bases remained unmatched. The CDR3 runs 15 residues.

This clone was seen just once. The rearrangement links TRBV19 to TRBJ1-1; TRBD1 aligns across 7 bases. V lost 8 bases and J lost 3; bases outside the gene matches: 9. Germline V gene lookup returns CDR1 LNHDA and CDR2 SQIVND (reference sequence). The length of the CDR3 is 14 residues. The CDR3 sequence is CASDRQGLHTEAFF. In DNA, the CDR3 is TGTGCCAGTGATCGACAGGGCTTACACACTGAAGCTTTCTTT.

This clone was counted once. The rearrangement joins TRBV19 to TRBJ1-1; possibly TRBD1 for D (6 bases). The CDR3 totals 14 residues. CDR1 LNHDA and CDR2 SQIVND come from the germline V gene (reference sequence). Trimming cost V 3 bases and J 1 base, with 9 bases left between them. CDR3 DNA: TGTGCCAGTAGTATGAGGGGGAGGAACACTGAAGCTTTCTTT. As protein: CASSMRGRNTEAFF.

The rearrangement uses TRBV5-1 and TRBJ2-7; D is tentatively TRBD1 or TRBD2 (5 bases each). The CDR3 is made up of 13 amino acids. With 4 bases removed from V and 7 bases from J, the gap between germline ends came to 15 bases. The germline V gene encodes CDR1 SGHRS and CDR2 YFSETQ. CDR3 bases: TGCGCCAGCAGCGGGATGGGGGTCGGGGAGCAGTACTTC. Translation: CASSGMGVGEQYF.

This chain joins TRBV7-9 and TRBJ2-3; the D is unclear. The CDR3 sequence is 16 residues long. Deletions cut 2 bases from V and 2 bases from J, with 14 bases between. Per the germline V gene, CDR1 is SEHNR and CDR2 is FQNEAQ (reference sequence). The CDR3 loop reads CASSLNRAPITDTQYF. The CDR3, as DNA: TGTGCCAGCAGCTTAAATAGAGCGCCGATCACAGATACGCAGTATTTT. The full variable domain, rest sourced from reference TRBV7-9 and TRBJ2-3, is DTGVSQNPRHKITKRGQNVTFRCDPISEHNRLYWYRQTLGQGPEFLTYFQNEAQLEKSRLLSDRFSAERPKGSFSTLEIQRTEQGDSAMYLCASSLNRAPITDTQYFGPGTRLTVL.

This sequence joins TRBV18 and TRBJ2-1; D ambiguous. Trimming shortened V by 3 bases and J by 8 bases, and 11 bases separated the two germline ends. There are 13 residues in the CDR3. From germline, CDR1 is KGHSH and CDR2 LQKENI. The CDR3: CASSPSNEDEQFF. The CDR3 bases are TGTGCCAGCTCACCTAGTAATGAGGATGAGCAGTTCTTC.

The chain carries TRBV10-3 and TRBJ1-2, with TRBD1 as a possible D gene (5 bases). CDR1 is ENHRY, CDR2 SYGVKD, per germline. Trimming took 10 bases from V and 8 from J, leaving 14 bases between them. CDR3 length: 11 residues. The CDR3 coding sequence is TGTGCCAGCGGGGGGGTAGAAGGCTACACCTTC. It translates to CASGGVEGYTF.

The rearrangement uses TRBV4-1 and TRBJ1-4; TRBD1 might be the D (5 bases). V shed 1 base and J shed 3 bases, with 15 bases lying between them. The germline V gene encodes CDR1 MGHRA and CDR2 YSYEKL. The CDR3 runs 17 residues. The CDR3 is CASSQVRRGTANEKLFF. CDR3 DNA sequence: TGCGCCAGCAGCCAAGTAAGACGCGGGACGGCTAATGAAAAACTGTTTTTT.

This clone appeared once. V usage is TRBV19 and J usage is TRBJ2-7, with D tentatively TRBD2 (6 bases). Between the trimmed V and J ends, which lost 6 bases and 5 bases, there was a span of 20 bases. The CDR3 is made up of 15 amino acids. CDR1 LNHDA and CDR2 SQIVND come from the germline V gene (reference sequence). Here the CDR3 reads CASREGRSRMDEQYF. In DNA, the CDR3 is TGTGCCAGTAGGGAGGGACGGTCCCGAATGGACGAGCAGTACTTC.

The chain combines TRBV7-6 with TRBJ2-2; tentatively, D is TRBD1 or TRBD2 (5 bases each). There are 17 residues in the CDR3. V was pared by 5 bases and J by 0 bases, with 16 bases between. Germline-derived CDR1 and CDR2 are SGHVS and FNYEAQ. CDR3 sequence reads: CASSLTPGQTNTGELFF. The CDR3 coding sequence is TGTGCCAGCAGCCTCACCCCGGGGCAAACGAACACCGGGGAGCTGTTTTTT.

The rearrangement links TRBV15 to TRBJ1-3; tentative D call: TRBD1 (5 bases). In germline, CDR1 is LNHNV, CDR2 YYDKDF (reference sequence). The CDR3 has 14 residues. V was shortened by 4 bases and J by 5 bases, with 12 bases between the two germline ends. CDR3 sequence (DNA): TGTGCCACCAGCATGTGGGGGGAGAGAAACACCATATATTTT. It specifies CATSMWGERNTIYF.

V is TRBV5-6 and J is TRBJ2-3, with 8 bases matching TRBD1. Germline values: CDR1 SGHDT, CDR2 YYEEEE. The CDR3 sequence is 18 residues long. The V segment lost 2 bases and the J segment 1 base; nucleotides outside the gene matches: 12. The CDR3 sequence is CASSFYRGAGGRTDTQYF. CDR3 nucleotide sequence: TGTGCCAGCAGCTTCTATCGAGGGGCAGGGGGCCGCACAGATACGCAGTATTTT.

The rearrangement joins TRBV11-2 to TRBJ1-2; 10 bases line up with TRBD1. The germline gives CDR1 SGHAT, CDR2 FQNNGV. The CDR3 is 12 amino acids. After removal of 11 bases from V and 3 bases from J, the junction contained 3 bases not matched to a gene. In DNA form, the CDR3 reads TGTGCCTGGACAGGGGGGCACTATGGCTACACCTTC. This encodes CAWTGGHYGYTF.

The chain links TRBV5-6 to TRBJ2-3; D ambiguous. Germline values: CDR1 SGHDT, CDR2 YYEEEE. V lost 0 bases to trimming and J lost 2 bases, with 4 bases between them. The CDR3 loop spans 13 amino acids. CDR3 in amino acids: CASSLVLTDTQYF. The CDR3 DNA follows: TGTGCCAGCAGCTTGGTACTCACAGATACGCAGTATTTT. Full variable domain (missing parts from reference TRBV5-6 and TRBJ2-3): DAGVTQSPTHLIKTRGQQVTLRCSPKSGHDTVSWYQQALGQGPQFIFQYYEEEERQRGNFPDRFSGHQFPNYSSELNVNALLLGDSALYLCASSLVLTDTQYFGPGTRLTVL.